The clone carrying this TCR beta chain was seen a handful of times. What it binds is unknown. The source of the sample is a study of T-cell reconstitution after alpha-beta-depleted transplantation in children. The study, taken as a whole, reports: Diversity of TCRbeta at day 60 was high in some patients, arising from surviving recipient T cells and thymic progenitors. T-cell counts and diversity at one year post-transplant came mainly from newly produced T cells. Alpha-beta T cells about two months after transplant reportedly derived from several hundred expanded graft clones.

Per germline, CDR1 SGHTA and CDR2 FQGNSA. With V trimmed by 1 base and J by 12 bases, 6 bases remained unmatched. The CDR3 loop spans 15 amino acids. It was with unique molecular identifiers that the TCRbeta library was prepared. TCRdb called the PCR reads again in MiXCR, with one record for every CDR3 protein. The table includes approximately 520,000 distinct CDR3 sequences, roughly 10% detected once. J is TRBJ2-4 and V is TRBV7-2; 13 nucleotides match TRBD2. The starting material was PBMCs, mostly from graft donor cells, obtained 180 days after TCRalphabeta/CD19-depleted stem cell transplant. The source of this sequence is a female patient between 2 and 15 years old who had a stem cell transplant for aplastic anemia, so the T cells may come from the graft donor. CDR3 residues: CASSLEGLAGMSQYF. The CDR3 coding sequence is TGTGCCAGCAGCTTAGAGGGACTAGCGGGAATGAGTCAGTACTTC.